This TCR beta chain comes out of a study of Siglec-9 on CD8 T cells in melanoma. Trimming pared 3 bases from V and 6 bases from J, leaving 14 bases between. This CDR3 region has 14 residues. Germline CDR1 is LNHDA and CDR2 is SQIVND (reference sequence). Only in-frame clones appear in the TCRdb table, and some are missing; sequencing was by immunoSEQ multiplex PCR. The profile shows more than 30,000 clones, about 86% of them singletons. Only one count was recorded for this clone. This sequence was found in a human donor in good health. The rearrangement joins TRBV19 to TRBJ1-1; D is unclear. Specimen: Siglec-9- CD8+ T cells sorted from blood. The CDR3 region has the DNA TGTGCCAGTAGTATTTGGGAGGTTGGAGCTGAAGCTTTCTTT. Translation gives CASSIWEVGAEAFF. Supplemented by reference TRBV19 and TRBJ1-1, the full variable domain reads DGGITQSPKYLFRKEGQNVTLSCEQNLNHDAMYWYRQDPGQGLRLIYYSQIVNDFQKGDIAEGYSVSREKKESFPLTVTSAQKNPTAFYLCASSIWEVGAEAFFGQGTRLTVV.